These T cell receptor beta chains were read from a single sample in a study of blood T cell repertoires in COVID-19. Sequenced by immunoSEQ multiplex PCR; TCRdb stores in-frame clones only, minus some. Seen here are about 80,000 clones, over 65% observed once, and the top ten hold less than 7.5%. The sample consisted of peripheral blood. All receptors come from a man in his fifties or sixties with active or convalescent COVID-19. CDR3s include the opening cysteine and the closing phenylalanine or tryptophan. D genes are given only for firm matches. Expanded clones get a size class; other rows say once, few or many, or leave the size out.

clone size	D gene	V gene	J gene	CDR3 DNA	CDR3 protein
.	TRBD2	TRBV6-5	TRBJ2-3	TGTGCCAGCATTAGAAGCGGGGGAGGAGATACGCAGTATTTT	CASIRSGGGDTQYF
.	TRBD1	TRBV12-3/TRBV12-4	TRBJ2-7	TGTGCCCGCAGGGGGCCCTCCTACGAGCAGTACTTC	CARRGPSYEQYF
.	TRBD2	TRBV20-1	TRBJ2-3	TGCAGTGCTAGTGTAAGCGGGGGGGATGGGCAGTATTTT	CSASVSGGDGQYF
.	TRBD1	TRBV10-3	TRBJ1-2	TGTGTCATCAGTTTCTCCGGGACAGAGGTGAACTATGGCTACACCTTC	CVISFSGTEVNYGYTF
.	TRBD1	TRBV10-3	TRBJ1-1	TGTGCCATCAGTGGGGGCAGGGGGCGGACTGAAGCTTTCTTT	CAISGGRGRTEAFF
.	.	TRBV5-5	TRBJ2-7	TGTGCCAGCAGCTTGGTGGGCCCGGATATGTACGAGCAGTACTTC	CASSLVGPDMYEQYF
.	.	TRBV7-9	TRBJ2-7	TGTGCCAGCAGCTTAGTCGTTCGGGGGGCTGGCGAGCAGTACTTC	CASSLVVRGAGEQYF
.	TRBD1	TRBV6-5	TRBJ2-6	TGTGCCAGCAGTATCGGACAGGACGGGGCCAACGTCCTGACTTTC	CASSIGQDGANVLTF
.	.	TRBV6-1	TRBJ1-2	TGTGCCAGCAGTGTAGCCGTCGACTCCTATGGCTACACCTTC	CASSVAVDSYGYTF
.	.	TRBV5-6	TRBJ2-3	TGTGCCAGCAGCTCCGAGCCGGTAGATACGCAGTATTTT	CASSSEPVDTQYF
.	TRBD2	TRBV10-3	TRBJ2-7	TGTGCCATCGGAACTAGCGGGGGGGCCTACGAGCAGTACTTC	CAIGTSGGAYEQYF
few	TRBD2	TRBV29-1	TRBJ2-1	TGCAGCGTTGAAACGCCTAGCGGTCTTCTCGATGAGCAGTTCTTC	CSVETPSGLLDEQFF
.	TRBD1	TRBV19	TRBJ1-2	TGTGCCAGTAACCCGACAGGGGTGGACTGGGGCTACACCTTC	CASNPTGVDWGYTF
.	TRBD2	TRBV18	TRBJ2-2	TGTGCCAGCTCGCCCACTAGCGGGGACACCGGGGAGCTGTTTTTT	CASSPTSGDTGELFF
.	.	TRBV9	TRBJ2-7	TGTGCCAGCAGCCCCCCCGAGGGGGTAAGCTCCTACGAGCAGTACTTC	CASSPPEGVSSYEQYF
.	.	TRBV9	TRBJ2-7	TGTGCCAGCAGCGTAGTCAGGAGGGTTACGAAGCAGTACTTC	CASSVVRRVTKQYF
once	TRBD2	TRBV9	TRBJ2-3	TGTGCCAGCAGCGTAGATGGGAGCGGGGGTTCGGTAGATACGCAGTATTTT	CASSVDGSGGSVDTQYF
.	.	TRBV3-1/TRBV3-2	TRBJ2-5	TGTGCCAGCAGCCAGGGTCCAGCGGTCCTTGAAGAGACCCAGTACTTC	CASSQGPAVLEETQYF
.	TRBD1	TRBV3-1/TRBV3-2	TRBJ2-1	TGTGCCAGCACCTGGGTGGCGGGACAGGGACCCTACAATGAGCAGTTCTTC	CASTWVAGQGPYNEQFF
.	.	TRBV21-1	TRBJ1-1	TGTGCCAGCAACCCCCATACAGGGACTAAAGCTTTCTTT	CASNPHTGTKAFF
.	.	TRBV4-3	TRBJ2-3	TGCGCCAGCAGCCAAGGTCCCGTCACAGATACGCAGTATTTT	CASSQGPVTDTQYF
once	TRBD2	TRBV2	TRBJ2-1	TGTGCCAGCAGTGCAAGGACTAGCGGGGGAAATGAGCAGTTCTTC	CASSARTSGGNEQFF
few	.	TRBV5-1	TRBJ1-6	TGCGCCAGCAGCTCTACGGGGTCAATCTTCGGTTCACCCCTCCACTTT	CASSSTGSIFGSPLHF
.	TRBD1	TRBV11-3	TRBJ1-3	TGTGCCAGCAGCTTACGACAGGGTGACGGAAACACCATATATTTT	CASSLRQGDGNTIYF
.	.	TRBV3-1/TRBV3-2	TRBJ2-1	TGTGCCAGCAGCCAAGATGAACTCTACAATGAGCAGTTCTTC	CASSQDELYNEQFF
.	.	TRBV2	TRBJ2-4	TGTGCCAGCAGTGAAGCGCTTCAGGCGGGCATTCAGTACTTC	CASSEALQAGIQYF
.	TRBD2	TRBV4-1	TRBJ2-5	TGCGCCAGCAGCCGCATAGCGGGGGGGCTCGAGACCCAGTACTTC	CASSRIAGGLETQYF
few	TRBD1	TRBV7-6	TRBJ2-2	TGTGCCAGCAGCTTAGGGGGACAGGGGTACGGGGAGCTGTTTTTT	CASSLGGQGYGELFF
few	TRBD1	TRBV4-2	TRBJ2-2	TGTGCCAGCAGCCCCGGAGACAGGGCCGGGGAGCTGTTTTTT	CASSPGDRAGELFF
once	.	TRBV12-3/TRBV12-4	TRBJ1-2	TGTGCCAGCAGTTCCACAGCTAACTATGGCTACACCTTC	CASSSTANYGYTF
few	TRBD1	TRBV18	TRBJ1-4	TGTGCCAGCTCACAGGACAGGGACGGGGAAAAACTGTTTTTT	CASSQDRDGEKLFF
.	TRBD1	TRBV27	TRBJ1-1	TGTGCCAGCAGTCCAAATGGACAGGGACATGAAGCTTTCTTT	CASSPNGQGHEAFF
.	.	TRBV3-1/TRBV3-2	TRBJ1-2	TGTGCCAGCAGCCACCCGGCGACAGGAAGCTACACCTTC	CASSHPATGSYTF
.	.	TRBV27	TRBJ2-2	TGTGCCAGCAGTTTAAACCCCGTTGGGGCGGTAAACACCGGGGAGCTGTTTTTT	CASSLNPVGAVNTGELFF
.	.	TRBV6-5	TRBJ1-4	TGTGCTACCAGTCAGGGTCCTGCAACTAATGAAAAACTGTTTTTT	CATSQGPATNEKLFF
.	TRBD2	TRBV7-2	TRBJ2-7	TGTGCCAGCAGCATCGAGCGGGGGGGTTACGAGCAGTACTTC	CASSIERGGYEQYF
.	TRBD1	TRBV15	TRBJ2-7	TGTGCCACCAGCAGCGACAGGGGCCTCTACGAGCAGTACTTC	CATSSDRGLYEQYF
few	TRBD1	TRBV5-1	TRBJ2-7	TGCGCCAGCAGCTTGGGGGCAGGGGGCCAATACGAGCAGTACTTC	CASSLGAGGQYEQYF
.	TRBD2	TRBV7-6	TRBJ2-5	TGTGCCAGCAGCTTAGTTAGGCTAGCGGGGCCAGAAGAGACCCAGTACTTC	CASSLVRLAGPEETQYF
.	TRBD1	TRBV5-1	TRBJ2-7	TGCGCCAGCAGCCAGGGACAGGGGGTCCACGAGCAGTACTTC	CASSQGQGVHEQYF
.	.	TRBV5-1	TRBJ1-6	TGCGCCAGCAGCTTGGGTAGAGGGCGAGCCAATTCACCCCTCCACTTT	CASSLGRGRANSPLHF
.	TRBD2	TRBV9	TRBJ2-1	TGTGCCAGCAGCCCCCCGACTAGCGGGATCAATGAGCAGTTCTTC	CASSPPTSGINEQFF
.	TRBD1	TRBV29-1	TRBJ1-2	TGCAGCGCTCCGGACAGGGGGGGGTACTATGGCTACACCTTC	CSAPDRGGYYGYTF
.	TRBD1	TRBV28	TRBJ1-1	TGTGCCAGCAGTTTGGTACAGGGGGCCTCAGAAGCTTTCTTT	CASSLVQGASEAFF